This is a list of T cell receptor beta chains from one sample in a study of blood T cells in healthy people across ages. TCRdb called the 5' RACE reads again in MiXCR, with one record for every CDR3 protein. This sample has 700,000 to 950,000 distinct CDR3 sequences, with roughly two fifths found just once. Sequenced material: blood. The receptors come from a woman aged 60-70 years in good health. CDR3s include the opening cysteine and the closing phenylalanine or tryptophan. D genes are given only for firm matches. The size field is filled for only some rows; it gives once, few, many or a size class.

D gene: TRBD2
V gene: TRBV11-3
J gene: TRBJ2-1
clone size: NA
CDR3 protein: CASSLAEGSYNEQFF
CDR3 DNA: TGTGCCAGCAGCCTAGCGGAGGGCTCCTACAATGAGCAGTTCTTC

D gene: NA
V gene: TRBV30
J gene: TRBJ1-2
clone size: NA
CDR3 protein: CAWSVGGVGGYTF
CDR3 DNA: TGTGCCTGGAGTGTCGGGGGCGTGGGTGGCTACACCTTC

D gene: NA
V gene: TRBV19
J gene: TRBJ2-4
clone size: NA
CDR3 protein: CASSMSQPRRKNIQYF
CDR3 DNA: TGTGCCAGTAGTATGAGTCAGCCGAGGAGAAAAAACATTCAGTACTTC

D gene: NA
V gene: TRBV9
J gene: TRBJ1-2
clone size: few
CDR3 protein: CASSVGLGVFYGYTF
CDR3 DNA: TGTGCCAGCAGCGTAGGGTTGGGGGTCTTCTATGGCTACACCTTC

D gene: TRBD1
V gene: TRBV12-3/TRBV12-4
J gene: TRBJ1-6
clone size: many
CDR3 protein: CASSFGQGRNSPLHF
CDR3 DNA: TGTGCCAGCAGTTTCGGACAGGGCCGCAATTCACCCCTCCACTTT

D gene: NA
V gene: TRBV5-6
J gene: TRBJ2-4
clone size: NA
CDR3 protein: CASRRATAKNIQYF
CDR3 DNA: TGTGCCAGCAGGAGGGCGACAGCCAAAAACATTCAGTACTTC

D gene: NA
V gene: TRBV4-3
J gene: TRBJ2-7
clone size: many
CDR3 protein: CASSQEARGTYEQYF
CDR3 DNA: TGCGCCAGCAGCCAAGAGGCTAGGGGGACCTACGAGCAGTACTTC

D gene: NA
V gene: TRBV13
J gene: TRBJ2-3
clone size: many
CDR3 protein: CATSMRGPDTQYF
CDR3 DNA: TGTGCCACCTCCATGCGAGGCCCAGATACGCAGTATTTT

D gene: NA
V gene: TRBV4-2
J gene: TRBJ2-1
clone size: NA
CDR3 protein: CASSQEYGAMGNEQFF
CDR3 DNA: TGTGCCAGCAGCCAAGAATACGGGGCTATGGGGAATGAGCAGTTCTTC

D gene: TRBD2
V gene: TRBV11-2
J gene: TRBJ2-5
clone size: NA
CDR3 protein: CASSPKSSGLVLWGQETQYF
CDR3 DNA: TGTGCCAGCAGCCCCAAGAGCAGCGGACTAGTCCTTTGGGGCCAAGAGACCCAGTACTTC

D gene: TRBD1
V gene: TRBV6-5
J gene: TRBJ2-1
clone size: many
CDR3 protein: CASRPGTAANEQFF
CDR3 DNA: TGTGCCAGCAGACCGGGGACAGCAGCCAATGAGCAGTTCTTC

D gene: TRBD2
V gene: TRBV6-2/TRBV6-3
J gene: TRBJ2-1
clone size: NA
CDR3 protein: CASSYPPGTSGNQFF
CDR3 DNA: TGTGCCAGCAGTTACCCGCCAGGGACTAGCGGGAATCAGTTCTTC

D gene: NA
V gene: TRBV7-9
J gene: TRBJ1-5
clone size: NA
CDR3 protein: CASSPLSNQPQHF
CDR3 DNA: TGTGCCAGCAGCCCCCTTAGCAATCAGCCCCAGCATTTT

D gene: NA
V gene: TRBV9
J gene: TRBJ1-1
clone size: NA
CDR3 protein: CASSVEVNTEAFF
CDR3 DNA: TGTGCCAGCAGCGTAGAGGTGAACACTGAAGCTTTCTTT

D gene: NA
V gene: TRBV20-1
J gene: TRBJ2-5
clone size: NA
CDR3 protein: CSAHGPGNRLNEQYF
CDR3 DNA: TGCAGTGCCCACGGACCGGGGAACCGTTTGAATGAGCAGTACTTC

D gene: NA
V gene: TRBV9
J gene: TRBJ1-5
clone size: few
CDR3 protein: CASSVGGSGNQPQHF
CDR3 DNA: TGTGCCAGCAGCGTCGGGGGCAGTGGCAATCAGCCCCAGCATTTT

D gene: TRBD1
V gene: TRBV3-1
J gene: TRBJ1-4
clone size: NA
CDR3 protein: CASSQAGQTNEKLFF
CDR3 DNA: TGTGCCAGCAGCCAAGCGGGACAGACTAATGAAAAACTGTTTTTT

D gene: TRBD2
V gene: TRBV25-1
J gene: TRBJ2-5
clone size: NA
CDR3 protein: CATRTSANEQYF
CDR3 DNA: TGTGCCACCCGGACTAGCGCCAATGAGCAGTACTTC

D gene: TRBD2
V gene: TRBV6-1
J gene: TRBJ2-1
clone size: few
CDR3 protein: CASRAPAGDNNEQFF
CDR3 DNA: TGTGCCAGCAGGGCCCCGGCGGGGGATAACAATGAGCAGTTCTTC

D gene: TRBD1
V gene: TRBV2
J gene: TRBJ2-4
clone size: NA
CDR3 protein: CASSEGTGDRQYF
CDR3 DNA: TGTGCCAGCAGTGAGGGGACAGGGGATCGGCAGTACTTC

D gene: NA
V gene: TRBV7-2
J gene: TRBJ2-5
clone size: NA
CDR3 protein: CASSLKAGQGTQYF
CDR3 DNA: TGTGCCAGCAGCTTAAAGGCGGGGCAAGGGACCCAGTACTTC

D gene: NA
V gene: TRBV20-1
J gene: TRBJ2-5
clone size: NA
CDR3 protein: CSASAPGIQETQYF
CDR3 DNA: TGCAGTGCTAGCGCGCCAGGGATTCAAGAGACCCAGTACTTC

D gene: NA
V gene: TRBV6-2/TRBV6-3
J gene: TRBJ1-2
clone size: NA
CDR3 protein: CASYRGGYGYTF
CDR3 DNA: TGTGCCAGTTATCGGGGGGGCTATGGCTACACCTTC

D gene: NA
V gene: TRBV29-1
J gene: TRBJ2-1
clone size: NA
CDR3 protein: CNVKGEGLGWNEQFF
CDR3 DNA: TGCAACGTAAAAGGAGAGGGGCTGGGGTGGAATGAGCAGTTCTTC

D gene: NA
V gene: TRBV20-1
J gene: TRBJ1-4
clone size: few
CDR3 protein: CSASDPRGNDEKLFF
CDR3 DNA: TGCAGTGCTAGTGATCCAAGGGGCAATGATGAAAAACTGTTTTTT

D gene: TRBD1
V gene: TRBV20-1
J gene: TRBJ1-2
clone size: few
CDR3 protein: CSARTGVWIDYGYTF
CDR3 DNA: TGCAGTGCGCGGACAGGGGTATGGATTGACTATGGCTACACCTTC

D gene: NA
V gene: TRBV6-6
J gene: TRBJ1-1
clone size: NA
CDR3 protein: CASSKNTGPNTEAFF
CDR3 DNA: TGTGCCAGCAGTAAAAATACAGGGCCAAACACTGAAGCTTTCTTT

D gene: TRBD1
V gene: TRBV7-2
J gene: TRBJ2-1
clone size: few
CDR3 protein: CASSGLVSTGVLSYNEQFF
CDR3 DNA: TGTGCCAGCAGCGGATTAGTGTCGACAGGGGTGCTGTCCTACAATGAGCAGTTCTTC

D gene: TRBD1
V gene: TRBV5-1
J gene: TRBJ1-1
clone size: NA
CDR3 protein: CASRPGTGVPTEAFF
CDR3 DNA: TGCGCCAGCAGACCCGGGACAGGGGTTCCCACTGAAGCTTTCTTT

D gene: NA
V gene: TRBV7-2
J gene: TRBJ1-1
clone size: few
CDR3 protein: CASSLMGETEAFF
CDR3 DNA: TGTGCCAGCAGCTTAATGGGGGAAACTGAAGCTTTCTTT

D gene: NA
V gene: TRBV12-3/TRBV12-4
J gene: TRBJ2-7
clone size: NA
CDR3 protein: CASMSVSADGTSYEQYF
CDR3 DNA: TGTGCCAGCATGAGTGTGTCGGCCGACGGGACATCCTACGAGCAGTACTTC

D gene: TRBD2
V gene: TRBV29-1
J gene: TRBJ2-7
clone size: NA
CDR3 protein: CSTRTSGYEQYF
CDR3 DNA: TGCAGCACTCGGACTAGCGGGTACGAGCAGTACTTC

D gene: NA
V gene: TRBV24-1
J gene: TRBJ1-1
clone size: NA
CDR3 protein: CATSDPRWGEAFF
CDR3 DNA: TGTGCCACCAGTGACCCCCGATGGGGTGAAGCTTTCTTT

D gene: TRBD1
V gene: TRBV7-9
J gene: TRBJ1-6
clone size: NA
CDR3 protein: CASSARKGASSPLHF
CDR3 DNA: TGTGCCAGCAGCGCCCGGAAGGGGGCGAGTTCACCCCTCCACTTT

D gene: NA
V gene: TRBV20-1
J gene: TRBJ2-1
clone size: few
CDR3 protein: CSARDPGSSYNEQFF
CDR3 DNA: TGCAGTGCTAGAGATCCCGGGAGTTCCTACAATGAGCAGTTCTTC

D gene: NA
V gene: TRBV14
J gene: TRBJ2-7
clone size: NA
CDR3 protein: CASSQLPGYEQYF
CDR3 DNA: TGTGCCAGCAGCCAACTTCCAGGGTACGAGCAGTACTTC

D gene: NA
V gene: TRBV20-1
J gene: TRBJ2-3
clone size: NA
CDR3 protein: CSALDFTDTQYF
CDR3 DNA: TGCAGTGCGCTAGATTTCACAGATACGCAGTATTTT

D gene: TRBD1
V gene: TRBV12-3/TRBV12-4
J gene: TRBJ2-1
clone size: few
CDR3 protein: CASSFPTGTGDHEQFF
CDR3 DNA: TGTGCCAGCAGTTTCCCAACCGGGACAGGGGACCATGAGCAGTTCTTC

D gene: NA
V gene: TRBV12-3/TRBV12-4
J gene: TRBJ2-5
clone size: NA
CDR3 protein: CASSFWGETQYF
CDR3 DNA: TGTGCCAGCAGTTTCTGGGGGGAGACCCAGTACTTC

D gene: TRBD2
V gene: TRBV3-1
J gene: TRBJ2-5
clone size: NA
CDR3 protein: CASSQDRTGGSYF
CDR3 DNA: TGTGCCAGCAGCCAAGATCGGACGGGAGGGTCGTACTTC

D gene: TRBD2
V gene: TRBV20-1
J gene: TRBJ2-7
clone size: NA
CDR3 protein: CSARGLAGAGLNEQYF
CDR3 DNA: TGCAGTGCTAGGGGGTTAGCGGGAGCCGGATTGAATGAGCAGTACTTC

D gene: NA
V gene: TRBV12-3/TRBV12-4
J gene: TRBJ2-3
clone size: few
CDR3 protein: CASSLNGDSRTDTQYF
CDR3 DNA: TGTGCCAGCAGCCTTAACGGGGACTCCCGCACAGATACGCAGTATTTT

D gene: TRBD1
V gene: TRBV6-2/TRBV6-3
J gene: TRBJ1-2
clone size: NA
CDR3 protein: CASRPPGTGVSGYTF
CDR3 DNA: TGTGCCAGCAGGCCCCCGGGGACAGGGGTTTCTGGCTACACCTTC

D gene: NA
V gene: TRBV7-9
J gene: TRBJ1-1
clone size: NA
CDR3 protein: CASSSPDPRDEAFF
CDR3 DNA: TGTGCCAGCAGCTCACCGGACCCCAGGGATGAAGCTTTCTTT

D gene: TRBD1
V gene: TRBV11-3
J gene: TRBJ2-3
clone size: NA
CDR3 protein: CASSFGQGVGLHTQYF
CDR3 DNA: TGTGCCAGCAGCTTTGGACAGGGCGTGGGCCTTCATACGCAGTATTTT

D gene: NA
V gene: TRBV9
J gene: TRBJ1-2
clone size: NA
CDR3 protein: CASRSPTGPGQNYGYTF
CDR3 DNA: TGTGCCAGCAGGAGTCCGACAGGACCCGGCCAAAACTATGGCTACACCTTC

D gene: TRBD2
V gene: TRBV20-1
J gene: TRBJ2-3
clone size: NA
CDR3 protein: CSARGWTSGRGSTDTQYF
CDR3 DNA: TGCAGTGCTAGAGGGTGGACTAGCGGGAGAGGGAGCACAGATACGCAGTATTTT